The 10 T cell receptor beta chains listed next were all sequenced from one sample in a study of spatial heterogeneity in lung cancer. Time point denoted: sample taken at primary tumor resection. Antigens for these TCRs are unknown. Each CDR3 protein gets one entry after TCRdb re-called the 5' RACE reads with MiXCR. In the table there are 9,100 or so distinct CDR3 sequences, approximately 54% of which are singletons. Study-wide points: Mutation tallies in tumors tracked expanded intratumoral alpha and beta TCR counts.

This sample comprised lung tumor tissue, obtained at surgery. The receptors stem from a female donor with early-stage non-small cell lung cancer.

The V gene is TRBV7-2, the J gene TRBJ2-1; 10 positions agree with TRBD1. CDR1 and CDR2 from the germline V gene are SGHTA and FQGNSA. V lost 0 bases to trimming and J lost 8 bases; unmatched junction nucleotides: 4. The CDR3 extends over 15 amino acids. CDR3 DNA sequence: TGTGCCAGCAGCTTAGCCGGGACAGGGGTCGATGAGCAGTTCTTC. Protein sequence: CASSLAGTGVDEQFF.

J is TRBJ2-5 and V is TRBV11-2; 7 bases fit TRBD1. V lost 5 bases to trimming and J lost 2 bases; unmatched junction nucleotides: 8. This CDR3 region has 15 residues. Germline CDR1 SGHAT, CDR2 FQNNGV. The CDR3 loop reads CASSTIPGQQETQYF. The DNA of the CDR3 is TGTGCCAGCAGCACCATACCGGGACAGCAAGAGACCCAGTACTTC.

This chain connects TRBV7-2 to TRBJ2-4; D is ambiguous. The V gene's germline CDR1 is SGHTA and CDR2 FQGNSA. Deletions cut 0 bases from V and 3 bases from J, with 6 bases between. The CDR3 is made up of 14 amino acids. CDR3 nucleotides: TGTGCCAGCAGCTTAGCTGTCGGCAAAAACATTCAGTACTTC. It encodes CASSLAVGKNIQYF. The full variable domain, with the rest looked up from reference TRBV7-2 and TRBJ2-4, is GAGVSQSPSNKVTEKGKDVELRCDPISGHTALYWYRQSLGQGLEFLIYFQGNSAPDKSGLPSDRFSAERTGGSVSTLTIQRTQQEDSAVYLCASSLAVGKNIQYFGAGTRLSVL.

By proportion, this clonotype is medium-sized (0.01 to 0.1%). The chain's CDR3 is CASSFWVLSGVGANVLTF. CDR3 nucleotides: TGTGCCAGCAGCTTTTGGGTCCTCTCAGGGGTTGGGGCCAACGTCCTGACTTTC. The J gene is TRBJ2-6, the V gene TRBV7-9; possibly TRBD1 for D (6 bases). Germline CDR1 SEHNR, CDR2 FQNEAQ (reference sequence). V was cut by 3 bases and J by 3 bases, with 18 bases left in between. The CDR3 is 18 amino acids.

The genes are TRBV29-1 and TRBJ2-7; TRBD2 aligns across 7 bases. This CDR3 contains 14 residues. Per the germline V gene, CDR1 is SQVTM and CDR2 is ANQGSEA. V trimming: 6 bases; J trimming: 2 bases; junction bases outside the gene matches: 10. The chain's CDR3 is CSVIRRGITYEQYF. In nucleotides, the CDR3 is TGCAGCGTCATAAGGCGGGGGATCACCTACGAGCAGTACTTC.

This chain uses TRBV30 with TRBJ1-3; D remains unclear. This CDR3 spans 11 amino acids. The germline gives CDR1 GTSNPN, CDR2 SVGIG (reference sequence). V gave up 2 bases and J gave up 3 bases, with 2 bases separating them. The CDR3 loop reads CAWSRGNTIYF. The CDR3 coding sequence is TGTGCCTGGAGTCGTGGAAACACCATATATTTT.

This clonotype was observed a handful of times. The chain links TRBV23-1 to TRBJ2-7; a possible D gene is TRBD2 (5 bases). TRBV23-1 is sorted into the ORF group, with uncertain function. The ends were cut back, 2 bases at V and 2 bases at J, with 16 bases in the middle. The CDR3 length is 16 residues. The CDR3 region has the DNA TGCGCCAGCAGTCAAGAGGGCAGAACAAGAACCTACGAGCAGTACTTC. Translated: CASSQEGRTRTYEQYF.

The chain recombines TRBV9 with TRBJ2-7, with 7 bases identical to TRBD1. The CDR3 is made up of 15 amino acids. CDR1 SGDLS and CDR2 YYNGEE come from the germline V gene. With 0 bases clipped from V and 1 base from J, the junction kept 4 bases outside the gene matches. In DNA form, the CDR3 reads TGTGCCAGCAGCGTAGCCGGGACAGAGTCCTACGAGCAGTACTTC. It codes for CASSVAGTESYEQYF.

V gene TRBV6-1 combines with J gene TRBJ2-2; D is uncertain. This CDR3 spans 13 amino acids. The germline CDR1 and CDR2 sequences are MNHNS and SASEGT. V lost 0 bases to trimming and J lost 4 bases, with 3 bases between them. The CDR3 protein is CASSEAGTGELFF. DNA of the CDR3: TGTGCCAGCAGTGAAGCAGGCACCGGGGAGCTGTTTTTT.

This clonotype has just a few counts. The chain is built from TRBV7-2 and TRBJ2-2; weak D call: TRBD1 (5 bases). The germline CDR1 and CDR2 sequences are SGHTA and FQGNSA. V lost 4 bases and J 4 bases, leaving 10 bases between the germline ends. This CDR3 has 14 amino acids. The CDR3: CASSYNRLTGELFF. CDR3 coding DNA: TGTGCCAGCAGCTACAACAGGCTCACCGGGGAGCTGTTTTTT. The whole variable domain, filled in from reference TRBV7-2 and TRBJ2-2, reads GAGVSQSPSNKVTEKGKDVELRCDPISGHTALYWYRQSLGQGLEFLIYFQGNSAPDKSGLPSDRFSAERTGGSVSTLTIQRTQQEDSAVYLCASSYNRLTGELFFGEGSRLTVL.